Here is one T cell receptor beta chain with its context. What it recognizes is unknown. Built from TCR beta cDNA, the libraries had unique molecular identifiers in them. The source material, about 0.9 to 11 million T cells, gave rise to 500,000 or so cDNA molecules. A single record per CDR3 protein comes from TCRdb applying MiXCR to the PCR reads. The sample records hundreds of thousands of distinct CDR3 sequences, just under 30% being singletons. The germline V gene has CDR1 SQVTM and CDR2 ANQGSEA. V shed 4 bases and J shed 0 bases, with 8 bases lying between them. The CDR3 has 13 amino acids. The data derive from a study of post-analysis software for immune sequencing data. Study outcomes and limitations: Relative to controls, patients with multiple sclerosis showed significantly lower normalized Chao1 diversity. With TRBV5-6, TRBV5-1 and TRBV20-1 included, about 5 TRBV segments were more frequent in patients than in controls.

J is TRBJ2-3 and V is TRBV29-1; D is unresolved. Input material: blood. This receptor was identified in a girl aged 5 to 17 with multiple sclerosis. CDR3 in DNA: TGCAGCGTTGCTCACCTTAGCACAGATACGCAGTATTTT. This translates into CSVAHLSTDTQYF.